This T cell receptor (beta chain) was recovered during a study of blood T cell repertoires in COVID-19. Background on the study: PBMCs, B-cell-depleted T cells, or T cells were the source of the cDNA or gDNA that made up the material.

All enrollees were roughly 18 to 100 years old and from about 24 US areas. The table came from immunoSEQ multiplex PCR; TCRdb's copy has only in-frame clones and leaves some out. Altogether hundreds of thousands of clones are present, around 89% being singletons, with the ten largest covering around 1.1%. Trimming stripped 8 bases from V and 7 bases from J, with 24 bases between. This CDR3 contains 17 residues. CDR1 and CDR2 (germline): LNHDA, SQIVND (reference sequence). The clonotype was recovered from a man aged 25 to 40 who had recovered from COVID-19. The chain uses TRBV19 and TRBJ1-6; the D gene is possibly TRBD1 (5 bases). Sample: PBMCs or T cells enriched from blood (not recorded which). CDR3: CASSPRRAGELNSPLHF. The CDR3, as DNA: TGTGCCAGTTCGCCCCGCCGGGCGGGGGAATTGAATTCACCCCTCCACTTT.